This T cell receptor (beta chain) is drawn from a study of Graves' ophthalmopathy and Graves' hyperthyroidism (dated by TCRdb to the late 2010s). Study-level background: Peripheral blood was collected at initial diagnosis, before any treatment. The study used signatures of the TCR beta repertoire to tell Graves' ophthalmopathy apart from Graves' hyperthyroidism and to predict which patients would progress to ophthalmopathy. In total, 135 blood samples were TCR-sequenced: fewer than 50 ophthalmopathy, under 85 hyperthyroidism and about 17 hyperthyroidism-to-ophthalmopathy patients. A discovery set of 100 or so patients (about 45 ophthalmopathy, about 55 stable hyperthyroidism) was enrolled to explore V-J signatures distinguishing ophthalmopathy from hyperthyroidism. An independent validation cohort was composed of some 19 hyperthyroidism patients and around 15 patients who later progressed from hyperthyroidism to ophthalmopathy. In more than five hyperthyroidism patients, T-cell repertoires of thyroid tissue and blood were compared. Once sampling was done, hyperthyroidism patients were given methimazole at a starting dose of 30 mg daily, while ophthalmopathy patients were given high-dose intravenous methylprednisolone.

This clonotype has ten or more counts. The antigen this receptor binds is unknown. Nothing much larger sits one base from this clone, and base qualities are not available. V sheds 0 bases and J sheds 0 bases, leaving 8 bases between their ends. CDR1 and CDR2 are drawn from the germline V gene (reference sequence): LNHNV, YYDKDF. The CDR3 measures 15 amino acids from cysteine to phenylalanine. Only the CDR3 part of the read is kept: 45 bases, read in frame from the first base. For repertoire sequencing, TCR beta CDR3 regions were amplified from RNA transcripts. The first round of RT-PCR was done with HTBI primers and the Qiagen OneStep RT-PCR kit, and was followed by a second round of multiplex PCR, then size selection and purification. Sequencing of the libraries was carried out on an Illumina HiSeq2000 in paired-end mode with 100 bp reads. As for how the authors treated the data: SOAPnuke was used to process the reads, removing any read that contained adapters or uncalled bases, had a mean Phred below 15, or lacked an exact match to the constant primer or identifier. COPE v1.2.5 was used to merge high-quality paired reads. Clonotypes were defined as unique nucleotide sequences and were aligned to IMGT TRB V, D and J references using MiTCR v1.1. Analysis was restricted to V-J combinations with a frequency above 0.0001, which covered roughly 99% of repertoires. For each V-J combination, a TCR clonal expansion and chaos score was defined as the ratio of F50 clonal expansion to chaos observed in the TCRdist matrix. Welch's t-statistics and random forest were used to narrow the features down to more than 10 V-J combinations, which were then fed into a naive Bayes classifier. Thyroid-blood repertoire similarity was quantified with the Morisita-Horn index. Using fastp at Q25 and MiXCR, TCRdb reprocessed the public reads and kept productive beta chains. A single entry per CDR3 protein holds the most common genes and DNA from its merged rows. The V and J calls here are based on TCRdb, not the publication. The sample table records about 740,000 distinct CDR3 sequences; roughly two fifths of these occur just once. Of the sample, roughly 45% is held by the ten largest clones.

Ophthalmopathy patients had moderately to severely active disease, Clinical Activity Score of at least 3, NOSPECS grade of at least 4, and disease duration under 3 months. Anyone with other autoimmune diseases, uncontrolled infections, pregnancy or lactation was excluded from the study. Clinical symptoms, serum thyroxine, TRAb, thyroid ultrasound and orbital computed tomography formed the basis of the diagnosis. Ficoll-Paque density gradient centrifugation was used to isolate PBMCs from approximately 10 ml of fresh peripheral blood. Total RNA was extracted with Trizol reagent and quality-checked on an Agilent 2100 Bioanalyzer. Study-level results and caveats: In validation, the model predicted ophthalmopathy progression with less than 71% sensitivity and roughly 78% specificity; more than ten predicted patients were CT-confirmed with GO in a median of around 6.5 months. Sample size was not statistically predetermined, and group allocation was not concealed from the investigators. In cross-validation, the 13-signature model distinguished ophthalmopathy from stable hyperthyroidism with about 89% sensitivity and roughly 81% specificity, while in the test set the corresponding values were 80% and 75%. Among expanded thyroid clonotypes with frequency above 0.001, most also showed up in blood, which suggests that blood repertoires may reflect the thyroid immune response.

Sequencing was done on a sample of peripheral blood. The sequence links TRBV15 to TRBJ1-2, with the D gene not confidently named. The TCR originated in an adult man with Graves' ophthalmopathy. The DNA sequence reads TGTGCCACCAGCAGAGAAATTAGGCCTAACTATGGCTACACCTTC. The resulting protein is CATSREIRPNYGYTF.